This T cell receptor (beta chain) was recovered during a study of CD8+ T cells in alopecia areata. Study details: By percentage of affected scalp area, the severity of treated patients was scored.

Treatment of the sample: oral pan-JAK inhibitor, 5-10 mg twice daily. Study results and limitations: Persistence of many expanded lesional clones was seen in scalp and blood during tofacitinib.

In each case, RNA was isolated and then reverse transcribed into cDNA as the sequencing template. Assay: immunoSEQ multiplex PCR; the TCRdb copy retains only in-frame clones and omits some. The sample comprises about 220,000 clones, more than 45% of which are singletons, and 1.6% rests with the top ten. With respect to this clone: Antigen unknown.

V lost 5 bases, J lost 2 bases, and 16 bases stayed unmatched. Per germline, CDR1 SGHTA and CDR2 FQGNSA. CDR3 length equals 18 residues. The chain couples TRBV7-2 to TRBJ2-7, with TRBD2 matching 9 bases. The origin of this receptor is a human donor with alopecia areata. The source was CD4+ T cells sorted from blood, collected at week 4, from a patient treated with tofacitinib. The CDR3 DNA reads TGTGCCAGCAGCCACCGCCTTTCTAGCGGGGCGATTACCTACGAGCAGTACTTC. Amino acids: CASSHRLSSGAITYEQYF.